This TCR beta chain originates from a study of T cells in Graves' hyperthyroidism and ophthalmopathy (dated by TCRdb to about 2019). About the investigation overall: Peripheral blood was sampled at the time of initial diagnosis, prior to any treatment. To identify TCR V-J signatures that set the groups apart, the researchers used a discovery cohort of about a hundred patients, made up of roughly 45 with Graves' ophthalmopathy and some 60 with stable Graves' hyperthyroidism. An independent validation cohort of fewer than 20 hyperthyroidism patients and about 15 patients who later progressed to ophthalmopathy tested prospective prediction of ophthalmopathy. The approximately 97 discovery patients were randomly divided into training and test sets at a 7:3 ratio. In addition, the study compared T-cell repertoires in thyroid tissue and in blood from roughly six Graves' hyperthyroidism patients. Following sampling, methimazole starting at 30 mg daily was given to hyperthyroidism patients, and high-dose intravenous methylprednisolone was given to ophthalmopathy patients. The paper reports TCR Vbeta CDR3 sequencing of roughly 140 peripheral blood samples: around 45 ophthalmopathy, around 80 hyperthyroidism and around 17 progressor patients. The research as a whole found: A 13 V-J signature model separated ophthalmopathy from stable hyperthyroidism, with roughly 88% sensitivity and roughly 84% specificity in cross-validation and 80%/75% in testing. During validation, the model predicted progression to ophthalmopathy a median of approximately six months ahead of onset, with approximately 70% sensitivity and 72.22% specificity. Sample size was not statistically predetermined, and blinding of investigators to group allocation was not performed. Most expanded thyroid clonotypes (frequency above 0.001) were also found in blood, which suggests that blood repertoires may mirror thyroid immune responses.

Hyperthyroidism patients were newly diagnosed, had a disease duration of under 2 months, and were aged 18 to 65 years. Exclusion was applied to patients with uncontrolled infections, other autoimmune diseases, pregnancy or lactation. Diagnoses relied on clinical symptoms, serum thyroxine and TRAb, thyroid ultrasound and orbital computed tomography. Blood from progressor patients was collected at the time of first diagnosis with hyperthyroidism, before any ophthalmopathy symptoms had appeared. Ficoll-Paque density gradient centrifugation was used to isolate PBMCs from around 10 ml of fresh peripheral blood. Progressor patients were first diagnosed with Graves' hyperthyroidism and then developed ophthalmopathy during follow-up. Trizol reagent was used to extract total RNA, and RNA quality was then checked on an Agilent 2100 Bioanalyzer. This clonotype was counted between two and nine times. There is no known antigen for this receptor. Base qualities are not recorded, but no much larger clone differs from it by a single base.

The TCR beta CDR3 regions were amplified from the RNA transcripts. The TCR CDR3 was subjected to a first round of RT-PCR using the HTBI primer set and the Qiagen OneStep RT-PCR kit. Libraries were constructed in a second round of multiplex PCR, after which size selection and purification were carried out. Sequencing of the libraries was done on an Illumina HiSeq2000 using paired-end 100 bp reads. From the authors' description of their analysis: SOAPnuke was used to process the raw data, removing reads that contained adapters or uncalled bases, had a mean Phred below 15, or lacked an exact match to the constant primer or identifier. High-quality paired reads were merged with COPE v1.2.5, and unique nucleotide sequences were defined as clonotypes. Clonotypes were aligned to IMGT TRBV, TRBD and TRBJ reference segments using MiTCR v1.1. Only V-J combinations with frequency above 0.0001, covering 99% to 99.2% of repertoires, were analysed. The TCS score was defined as the ratio of F50 (clonal expansion) to E x V (chaos), calculated using BLOSUM62-based TCRdist between CDR3 peptides within each V-J. Welch's t-statistics and random forest reduced 514 V-J features to 10 to 15, which were used in a naive Bayes classifier (R e1071). TCRdb passed the public sequencing reads through fastp at Q25 and MiXCR, retaining productive beta sequences. Rows are unified per CDR3 protein, each entry keeping the most common DNA and genes. The V and J calls shown here were made by TCRdb, not taken from the authors' results. This sample gives around 700,000 distinct CDR3 sequences in total; under 20% of them show up just once. Clones ranked in the top ten supply 16% of the sample.

The sample comprised blood. The source is a woman aged 50 to 60 with Graves' hyperthyroidism that later progressed to Graves' ophthalmopathy.

The nucleotide sequence reads TGTGCCAGCAGACGGGACGCGGGACAGCCCCAGCATTTT. Its protein product is CASRRDAGQPQHF. The V and J segments used are TRBV6-1 and TRBJ1-5, with TRBD1 perhaps the D gene, on 5 matching bases. The CDR3 contains 13 residues, cysteine and phenylalanine counted. Here the CDR3 DNA is all that survives: 39 bases in frame from base 1. The germline ends are 13 bases apart after V is trimmed by 6 bases and J by 7 bases. CDR1 and CDR2, per the germline V gene, are MNHNS and SASEGT.